What follows are 22 T cell receptor beta chains derived from one specimen sequenced in a study of T cells in Graves' hyperthyroidism and ophthalmopathy. Amplified regions were TCR beta CDR3 sequences from RNA transcripts. When the TCR CDR3 underwent first-round RT-PCR, the HTBI primer set was used. A single record per CDR3 protein comes from TCRdb applying MiXCR to the multiplex PCR reads. The sample lists roughly 380,000 distinct CDR3 sequences; 19% were seen once. Input material: blood. These receptors were taken from a woman between 18 and 30 years old with Graves' hyperthyroidism.

At least ten counts were recorded for this clonotype. V is TRBV20-1 and J is TRBJ2-7, with 8 bases lining up with TRBD2. From germline, CDR1 is DFQATT and CDR2 SNEGSKA (reference sequence). This CDR3 is built from 16 residues. V was clipped by 5 bases and J by 5 bases; unmatched bases: 17. CDR3 DNA: TGCAGTGCTGGCGCCCCCCTCGGGGGGGGGCTAAACGAGCAGTACTTC. This translates into CSAGAPLGGGLNEQYF.

At least ten counts were recorded for this clonotype. The CDR3 DNA reads TGTGCCAGCAGCAGTCCCGGGACATACCAAGAGACCCAGTACTTC. This sequence encodes CASSSPGTYQETQYF. The V and J genes are TRBV12-3 or TRBV12-4 and TRBJ2-5, with a tentative D call TRBD1 (6 bases). The CDR3 spans 15 residues. Trimming took off 6 bases at V and 0 bases at J, with 14 bases between the two ends.

Many counts were recorded for this clonotype. The rearrangement joins TRBV5-1 to TRBJ1-2; 8 bases line up with TRBD1. The V and J ends lost 4 bases and 6 bases, in that order; junction bases with no gene match: 11. Looked up from germline, CDR1 is SGHRS and CDR2 is YFSETQ. The CDR3 extends over 15 amino acids. In nucleotides, the CDR3 is TGCGCCAGCAGCAAAGGACAGGGCCACCCGGATGGCTACACCTTC. This encodes CASSKGQGHPDGYTF.

This clonotype was recorded many times. CDR3 amino acids: CASSLARRGIPYEQYF. CDR3 in DNA: TGTGCCAGCAGCTTAGCACGGAGGGGAATCCCCTACGAGCAGTACTTC. The gene calls are TRBV7-9 and TRBJ2-7, with D tentatively TRBD2 (6 bases). The CDR3 spans 16 residues. CDR1 and CDR2 from the germline V gene are SEHNR and FQNEAQ (reference sequence). V shed 0 bases and J shed 2 bases, with 14 bases lying between them.

This sequence joins TRBV28 and TRBJ1-2, with no clear D. In germline, CDR1 is MDHEN, CDR2 SYDVKM. The germline V and J ends were trimmed by 10 bases and 6 bases, with 12 bases remaining between them. The CDR3 is 11 residues long. As DNA, the CDR3 is TGTGCCACAGACAATCAGAATGGCTACACCTTC. It translates to CATDNQNGYTF.

This clonotype was counted at least ten times. This chain uses TRBV6-2 or TRBV6-3 with TRBJ2-5; D gene uncertain. Germline CDR1 MNHEY, CDR2 SVGEGT. Trimming took 7 bases from V and 5 from J, leaving 17 bases between them. The CDR3 is made up of 14 amino acids. CDR3 loop: CASTQVGPGETQYF. In DNA, the CDR3 is TGTGCCAGCACCCAAGTCGGTCCTGGGGAGACCCAGTACTTC.

This clonotype was observed many times. V is TRBV30 and J is TRBJ1-1; D is unresolved. The germline V gene has CDR1 GTSNPN and CDR2 SVGIG (reference sequence). V was shortened by 4 bases and J by 3 bases, with 9 bases between the two germline ends. This CDR3 has 12 amino acids. The CDR3 loop reads CAWNNGYTEAFF. The CDR3 DNA reads TGTGCCTGGAATAACGGTTACACTGAAGCTTTCTTT.

In its sample, this clonotype was seen many times. The CDR3 DNA reads TGTGCCAGCATCACTCCGAACACCGGGGAGCTGTTTTTT. It specifies CASITPNTGELFF. The chain combines TRBV6-5 with TRBJ2-2; D uncertain. V shed 7 bases and J shed 0 bases, with 6 bases lying between them. Looked up from germline, CDR1 is MNHEY and CDR2 is SVGAGI. The length of the CDR3 is 13 residues.

This clonotype was observed at least ten times. V and J are TRBV4-2 and TRBJ1-2, with D tentatively TRBD1 (6 bases). V was clipped by 0 bases and J by 8 bases, with 13 bases between them. The germline V gene has CDR1 LGHNA and CDR2 YNFKEQ. The length of the CDR3 is 14 residues. CDR3 in amino acids: CASSQDARGRGYTF. DNA of the CDR3: TGTGCCAGCAGCCAAGATGCCAGGGGAAGAGGCTACACCTTC.

This clonotype was counted many times. The genes are TRBV30 and TRBJ2-7; D may be TRBD1 (6 bases). The CDR3 contains 12 residues. CDR1 GTSNPN and CDR2 SVGIG come from the germline V gene (reference sequence). Trimming left V 5 bases short and J 3 bases short, with 11 bases between. The CDR3 loop is CAWDRLGYEQYF. The CDR3 DNA is TGTGCCTGGGACAGGCTGGGCTACGAGCAGTACTTC.

This clonotype was counted many times. The V and J genes are TRBV6-4 and TRBJ2-5; D gene uncertain. Germline CDR1 and CDR2: MRHNA and SNTAGT. The CDR3 has 14 residues. V gave up 5 bases and J gave up 2 bases, with 12 bases separating them. The CDR3 region has the DNA TGTGCCAGCAGTCGGGTTCGTGGGCAAGAGACCCAGTACTTC. Its translation: CASSRVRGQETQYF.

This clonotype was counted at least ten times. The chain combines TRBV5-1 with TRBJ1-5, with D possibly being TRBD1 (5 bases). With 4 bases removed from V and 8 bases from J, the gap between germline ends came to 16 bases. The CDR3 loop spans 14 amino acids. The V gene's germline CDR1 is SGHRS and CDR2 YFSETQ. The CDR3 bases are TGCGCCAGCAGCCCCGGGGAGCTGGGGGAGCCCCAGCATTTT. The encoded protein is CASSPGELGEPQHF. The full variable domain, rest sourced from reference TRBV5-1 and TRBJ1-5, is KAGVTQTPRYLIKTRGQQVTLSCSPISGHRSVSWYQQTPGQGLQFLFEYFSETQRNKGNFPGRFSGRQFSNSRSEMNVSTLELGDSALYLCASSPGELGEPQHFGDGTRLSIL.

The V gene is TRBV6-1, the J gene TRBJ1-1; 8 nucleotides line up with TRBD1. Looked up from germline, CDR1 is MNHNS and CDR2 is SASEGT. The CDR3 contains 14 residues. The V segment lost 5 bases and the J segment 11 bases; nucleotides outside the gene matches: 13. CDR3 sequence reads: CASSPVGQGLWAFF. The DNA of the CDR3 is TGTGCCAGCAGTCCGGTCGGACAGGGTCTTTGGGCTTTCTTT.

Many counts were recorded for this clonotype. The rearrangement links TRBV6-5 to TRBJ2-7; the D call may be TRBD1 or TRBD2 (5 bases each). Trimming shortened V by 4 bases and J by 3 bases, and 10 bases separated the two germline ends. The CDR3 has 13 residues. Germline V CDR1 and CDR2: MNHEY, SVGAGI. The CDR3: CASSLRGNYEQYF. CDR3 DNA sequence: TGTGCCAGCAGTTTGAGGGGCAACTACGAGCAGTACTTC.

This clonotype was counted many times. This sequence joins TRBV7-9 and TRBJ1-5; D is uncertain. CDR1 is SEHNR, CDR2 FQNEAQ, per germline (reference sequence). This CDR3 spans 13 amino acids. Trimming shortened V by 8 bases and J by 0 bases, and 8 bases separated the two germline ends. CDR3 protein: CASCGDSNQPQHF. CDR3 DNA: TGTGCCAGCTGTGGGGATAGCAATCAGCCCCAGCATTTT.

This clonotype was counted ten times or more. The chain has TRBV20-1 and TRBJ2-5; D not certain. The germline gives CDR1 DFQATT, CDR2 SNEGSKA (reference sequence). V lost 0 bases and J 5 bases, leaving 1 base between the germline ends. The CDR3 runs 10 residues. The CDR3 protein is CSARDETQYF. The CDR3 nucleotides read TGCAGTGCTAGAGATGAGACCCAGTACTTC.

The genes are TRBV6-1 and TRBJ2-7, with D maybe TRBD1 (6 bases). The germline V and J ends were trimmed by 2 bases and 6 bases, with 20 bases remaining between them. Germline CDR1 reads MNHNS; CDR2 reads SASEGT. The CDR3 covers 16 residues. The CDR3 nucleotides read TGTGCCAGCAGTGAATTGGTCGGGACAAGCCTGTTCGAGCAGTACGTC. Protein product: CASSELVGTSLFEQYV.

The chain combines TRBV12-5 with TRBJ2-7; D ambiguous. Germline lookup yields CDR1 LGHNT and CDR2 FRNRAP. This CDR3 is 11 amino acids long. V lost 6 bases to trimming and J lost 4 bases, with 7 bases between them. CDR3 DNA sequence: TGTGCTAGTGGGACCGGTTACGAGCAGTACTTC. Encoded protein: CASGTGYEQYF.

Many counts were recorded for this clonotype. This sequence joins TRBV7-8 and TRBJ2-7; 12 nucleotides agree with TRBD1. From germline, CDR1 is SGHVS and CDR2 FQNEAQ. V lost 6 bases to trimming and J lost 4 bases; unmatched junction nucleotides: 7. The CDR3 totals 15 residues. The CDR3 reads CASRSQGQGAYEQYF. The CDR3 DNA reads as TGTGCCAGCAGGTCACAGGGACAGGGGGCTTACGAGCAGTACTTC.

This clonotype was detected many times. This sequence joins TRBV12-3 or TRBV12-4 and TRBJ2-4; 12 bases agree with TRBD1. This CDR3 comprises 17 residues. V lost 5 bases, J lost 3 bases, and 8 bases stayed unmatched. DNA for the CDR3: TGTGCCAGCAGTGGAACCGGGACAGGGGGCCTCAAAAACATTCAGTACTTC. This encodes CASSGTGTGGLKNIQYF.

This clonotype was recorded once. A much more abundant neighbour one base away suggests this may be a read error. This chain uses TRBV2 with TRBJ1-2; possible D gene TRBD1, 5 bases. The CDR3 has 14 residues. The V and J ends lost 10 bases and 6 bases respectively, with 21 bases between them. Germline values: CDR1 SNHLY, CDR2 FYNNEI. CDR3 in amino acids: CAIRRWGESDGYTF. In DNA, the CDR3 is TGTGCCATCAGGCGATGGGGGGAATCTGATGGCTACACCTTC.

The chain recombines TRBV12-3 or TRBV12-4 with TRBJ2-7; D is possibly TRBD2 (5 bases). The V end lost 5 bases, the J end lost 4 bases, and 18 bases lay between the germline ends. The CDR3 consists of 15 residues. The CDR3 nucleotides are TGTGCCAGCAGTCCCGCGGTTGCGGGTCGGTACGAGCAGTACTTC. Amino acid sequence: CASSPAVAGRYEQYF.